A selection of T cell receptor beta chains follows, all from one sample in a study of blood T cells in healthy people across ages. In TCRdb, the 5' RACE reads were re-called with MiXCR into one record per CDR3 protein. The table has roughly 720,000 distinct CDR3 sequences, roughly 53% seen once. What was sequenced was blood. The receptors originated from a man older than 75 in good health. CDR3s include the opening cysteine and the closing phenylalanine or tryptophan. The order of the fields is J gene, D gene, V gene, CDR3 DNA, CDR3 protein. A D gene is named only where the DNA matches it firmly.

TRBJ2-5 | - | TRBV29-1 | TGCAGCGCAGTAGGCGGAGGCAGGGAGACCCAGTACTTC | CSAVGGGRETQYF
TRBJ2-7 | TRBD1 | TRBV28 | TGTGCCAGCAGACAACCAGGGGGAAAGGGGCTCTACGAGCAGTACTTC | CASRQPGGKGLYEQYF
TRBJ1-2 | TRBD1 | TRBV24-1 | TGTGCCACCAGTGGCGCGACAGGGGAAGGCTATGGCTACACCTTC | CATSGATGEGYGYTF
TRBJ2-5 | TRBD1 | TRBV14 | TGTGCCAGCAACAGGGGGGCGCCTCAAGAGACCCAGTACTTC | CASNRGAPQETQYF
TRBJ1-4 | TRBD1 | TRBV2 | TGTGCCAGCAGTGAATCGCTGGCAGGGGGCCTGGATGAAAAACTGTTTTTT | CASSESLAGGLDEKLFF
TRBJ1-5 | - | TRBV14 | TGTGCCAGCAGCCAGAGGCAGGTTGATCAGCCCCAGCATTTT | CASSQRQVDQPQHF
TRBJ2-5 | TRBD1 | TRBV6-6 | TGTGCCAGCAGTTGGGACAGGCAAGAGACCCAGTACTTC | CASSWDRQETQYF
TRBJ2-7 | - | TRBV7-8 | TGTGCCAGTAGCTTAGCATCGTCAGGGGTCCTCGTTGAGCAGTACTTC | CASSLASSGVLVEQYF
TRBJ2-1 | TRBD2 | TRBV20-1 | TGCAGTGCTAGAGGGTCGGCGGGAGTGATCCCCTACAATGAGCAGTTCTTC | CSARGSAGVIPYNEQFF
TRBJ1-6 | - | TRBV27 | TGTGCCAGCAGTTTGGAGGGTAGGCATTCACCCCTCCACTTT | CASSLEGRHSPLHF
TRBJ2-1 | TRBD2 | TRBV9 | TGTGCCAGCAGCGTAGTAGGGAGGGTAGCGGGAATATCCTACAATGAGCAGTTCTTC | CASSVVGRVAGISYNEQFF
TRBJ2-1 | - | TRBV24-1 | TGTGCCACCAGTGTAGGGAGGCGGGATATGGGATACAATGAGCAGTTCTTC | CATSVGRRDMGYNEQFF
TRBJ2-4 | - | TRBV5-1 | TGCGCCAGCAGCTTGGTCCAGGAAAACATTCAGTACTTC | CASSLVQENIQYF
TRBJ2-1 | TRBD1 | TRBV9 | TGTGCCAGCAGCGGAGGAGACAGGGGCCACAATGAGCAGTTCTTC | CASSGGDRGHNEQFF
TRBJ2-2 | - | TRBV6-1 | TGTGCCAGCAGTGAAGCCGGAGGGGCCGGCACCGGGGAGCTGTTTTTT | CASSEAGGAGTGELFF
TRBJ2-4 | - | TRBV20-1 | TGCAGTGCTAGAGGGAGAGACGTCGAAAACATTCTGTACTTC | CSARGRDVENILYF
TRBJ2-5 | TRBD2 | TRBV6-5 | TGTGCCAGCAGCCGGGAGGTTTCAGAGACCCAGTACTTC | CASSREVSETQYF
TRBJ2-1 | - | TRBV29-1 | TGCAGCGTTGACAGTACGACCTACAATGAGCAGTTCTTC | CSVDSTTYNEQFF
TRBJ2-7 | - | TRBV28 | TGTGCCAGCAGGGTGCGGGTCCCCTACGAGCAGTACTTC | CASRVRVPYEQYF
TRBJ2-4 | TRBD2 | TRBV24-1 | TGTGCCACCAGTGATTTCCCAGCGGGAGGGCCCTGTGAGCAGTACTTC | CATSDFPAGGPCEQYF
TRBJ1-5 | - | TRBV29-1 | TGCAGCGTTAGAGTTAGCAATCAGCCCCAGCATTTT | CSVRVSNQPQHF
TRBJ2-7 | - | TRBV27 | TGTGCCAGCAGCTTACAGGGAAGGCGCGAGCAGTACTTC | CASSLQGRREQYF
TRBJ2-3 | - | TRBV19 | TGTGCCGGTAGTATAGGAGATACGCAGTATTTT | CAGSIGDTQYF